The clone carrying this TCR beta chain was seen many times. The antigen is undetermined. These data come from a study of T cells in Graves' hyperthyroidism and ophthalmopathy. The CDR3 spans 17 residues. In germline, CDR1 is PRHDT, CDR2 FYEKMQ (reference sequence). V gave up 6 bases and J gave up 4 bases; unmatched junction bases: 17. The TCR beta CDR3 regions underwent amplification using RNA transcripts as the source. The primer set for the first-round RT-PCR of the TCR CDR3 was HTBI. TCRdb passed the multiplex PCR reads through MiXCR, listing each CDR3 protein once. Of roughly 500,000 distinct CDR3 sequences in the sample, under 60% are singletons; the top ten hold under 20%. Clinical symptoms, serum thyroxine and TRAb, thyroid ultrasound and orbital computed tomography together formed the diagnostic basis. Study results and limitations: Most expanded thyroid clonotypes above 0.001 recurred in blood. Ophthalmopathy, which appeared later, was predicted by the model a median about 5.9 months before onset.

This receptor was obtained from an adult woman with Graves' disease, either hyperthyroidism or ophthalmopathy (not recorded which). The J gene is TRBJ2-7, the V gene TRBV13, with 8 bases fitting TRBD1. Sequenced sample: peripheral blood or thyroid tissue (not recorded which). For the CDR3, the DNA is TGTGCCAGCAGTTCCACCGTCAGGGGGCTAGGTATTTACGAGCAGTACTTC. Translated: CASSSTVRGLGIYEQYF.